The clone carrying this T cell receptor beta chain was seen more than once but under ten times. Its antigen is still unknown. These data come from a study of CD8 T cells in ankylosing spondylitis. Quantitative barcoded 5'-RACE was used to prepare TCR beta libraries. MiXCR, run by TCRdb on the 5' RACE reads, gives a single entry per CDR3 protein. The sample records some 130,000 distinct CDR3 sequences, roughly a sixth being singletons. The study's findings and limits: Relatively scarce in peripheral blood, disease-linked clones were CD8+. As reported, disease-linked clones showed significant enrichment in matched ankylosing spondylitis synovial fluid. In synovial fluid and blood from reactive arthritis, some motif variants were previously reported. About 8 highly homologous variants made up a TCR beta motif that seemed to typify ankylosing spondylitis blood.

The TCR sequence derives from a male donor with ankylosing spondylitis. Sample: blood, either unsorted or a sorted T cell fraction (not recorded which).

In DNA, the CDR3 is TGTGCCAGCAGTGACCGGGGACAAGAGACCCAGTACTTC. It is translated as CASSDRGQETQYF. V gene TRBV25-1 combines with J gene TRBJ2-5; tentative D call: TRBD2 (5 bases). Trimming removed 3 bases from V and 2 bases from J, with 7 bases in between. Germline assignment: CDR1 MGHDK and CDR2 SYGVNS. This CDR3 has 13 residues.